This T cell receptor (beta chain) stems from a study of CD8 T cells in Susac syndrome. Random hexamers primed reverse transcription of about 0.45 to 1 ug RNA. The CDR3 of TCR beta was amplified by immunoSEQ multiplex PCR across 54 Vbeta and 13 Jbeta. TCRdb independently ran MiXCR on the immunoSEQ multiplex PCR reads; one entry per CDR3 protein. The sample lists about 300,000 distinct CDR3 sequences, around 91% occurring once. After removal of 6 bases from V and 1 base from J, the junction contained 5 bases not matched to a gene. CDR1 and CDR2 (germline): MNHEY, SVGEGT. The CDR3 contains 14 residues. This clonotype has more than one count but fewer than ten. Negative isolation yielded CD8+ and CD4+ T cells; FACS enriched TEMRA cells.

Source material: CD8+ T cells from PBMCs. The clonotype was recovered from a human donor with multiple sclerosis. The J gene is TRBJ2-5, the V gene TRBV6-2 or TRBV6-3; TRBD1 aligns across 7 bases. The CDR3 nucleotides read TGTGCCAGCAGCCCGACAGGGCCCCAAGAGACCCAGTACTTC. Residues: CASSPTGPQETQYF.